This entry lists 3 T cell receptor beta chains sequenced from one sample in a study of T cells in Graves' hyperthyroidism and ophthalmopathy. Amplification targeted TCR beta CDR3 regions from RNA transcripts. HTBI primers drove first-round RT-PCR of the TCR CDR3. TCRdb processed the multiplex PCR reads anew with MiXCR; each CDR3 protein has one entry. The table shows fewer than 600,000 distinct CDR3 sequences, with 14% occurring only once. The material sequenced was blood. These receptors came from a woman aged 40 to 55 with Graves' hyperthyroidism.

This clonotype was seen repeatedly, ten times or more. CDR3 sequence: CASSFRYRGTSYNEQFF. Written as DNA, the CDR3 is TGTGCCAGCAGCTTCCGATACAGGGGCACCTCCTACAATGAGCAGTTCTTC. This chain joins TRBV7-8 and TRBJ2-1; TRBD1 matches at 7 bases. The germline CDR1 and CDR2 sequences are SGHVS and FQNEAQ. The CDR3 has 17 residues. The junction had 8 bases not matched to a gene; V was cut back by 3 bases and J by 0 bases. Full variable domain (outside the CDR3, taken from reference TRBV7-8 and TRBJ2-1): GAGVSQSPRYKVAKRGQDVALRCDPISGHVSLFWYQQALGQGPEFLTYFQNEAQLDKSGLPSDRFFAERPEGSVSTLKIQRTQQEDSAVYLCASSFRYRGTSYNEQFFGPGTRLTVL.

This clonotype was found many times. This rearrangement joins TRBV28 to TRBJ2-2, with a weak D call TRBD2 (6 bases). The CDR3 extends over 16 amino acids. Per the germline V gene, CDR1 is MDHEN and CDR2 is SYDVKM. V was clipped by 3 bases and J by 2 bases, with 13 bases between them. The CDR3 here is CASSLMRTTNTGELFF. The CDR3 DNA follows: TGTGCCAGCAGTTTGATGCGGACTACTAACACCGGGGAGCTGTTTTTT.

This clonotype was detected many times. This chain connects TRBV27 to TRBJ2-1, with D unresolved. CDR3 length: 14 amino acids. Germline CDR1 reads MNHEY; CDR2 reads SMNVEV (reference sequence). Trimming left V 4 bases short and J 2 bases short, with 9 bases between. In DNA, the CDR3 is TGTGCCAGCAGTTGGCTAGAGCCCTACAATGAGCAGTTCTTC. It encodes CASSWLEPYNEQFF.